This T cell receptor (beta chain) was recorded in a study of control samples from healthy donors and cancer patients. This clone was seen just once. Clones were sequenced by immunoSEQ multiplex PCR, and TCRdb holds only the in-frame ones, with some missing. The table has approximately 140,000 clones, around nine tenths seen once. CDR1 and CDR2 (germline): GTSNPN, SVGIG (reference sequence). Trimming left V 4 bases short and J 5 bases short, with 15 bases between. The CDR3 covers 13 residues. The sequencing input was blood. This rearrangement joins TRBV30 to TRBJ2-7; D is perhaps TRBD2 (6 bases). The sequence was obtained from a woman aged 25-40 years in good health. CDR3 sequence: CAWIRDSSHEQYF. The CDR3, as DNA: TGTGCCTGGATCCGGGACTCTTCCCACGAGCAGTACTTC.